This TCR beta chain appears in the sequencing data of a study of blood T cell repertoires in COVID-19. In the study overall: T cells, B-cell-depleted T cells, or PBMCs supplied cDNA or gDNA.

TCRdb's table, derived via immunoSEQ multiplex PCR, lists solely in-frame clones and lacks some. The profile shows approximately 250,000 clones, around 89% of them singletons. Germline V gives CDR1 WNHNN, CDR2 SYGVQD (reference sequence). With 6 bases removed from V and 0 bases from J, the gap between germline ends came to 5 bases. The CDR3 is 13 amino acids. This chain joins TRBV10-1 and TRBJ1-4; D remains ambiguous. The sequencing sample was made of PBMCs or T cells enriched from blood (not recorded which). The clonotype was recovered from a middle-aged woman with acute COVID-19. The CDR3 coding sequence is TGCGCCAGCAGACTACCAACTAATGAAAAACTGTTTTTT. Residues: CASRLPTNEKLFF.